The 25 T cell receptor beta chains below all came from one sample that was sequenced in a study of identifying expanded T cells in peripheral blood. Sequenced by immunoSEQ multiplex PCR; TCRdb stores in-frame clones only, minus some. The repertoire holds some 97,000 clones, with roughly 88% as singletons. Sequenced: blood. The receptor source for this set is a person aged 18 to 75 in good health.

The chain carries TRBV5-1 and TRBJ2-1; perhaps TRBD1 as D (5 bases). Germline lookup yields CDR1 SGHRS and CDR2 YFSETQ. Trimming pared 4 bases from V and 0 bases from J, leaving 17 bases between. This CDR3 has 17 amino acids. Here the CDR3 DNA reads TGCGCCAGCAGCCAAAGGCCCCAGGGCCCCTCCTACAATGAGCAGTTCTTC. It specifies CASSQRPQGPSYNEQFF.

This clone showed up just a few times. This chain connects TRBV7-9 to TRBJ1-5, with unresolved D. Germline CDR1 is SEHNR and CDR2 is FQNEAQ (reference sequence). CDR3 length: 12 amino acids. V shed 5 bases and J shed 6 bases, with 8 bases lying between them. The CDR3 coding sequence is TGTGCCAGCAGCCCCGGGAGTCAGCCCCAGCATTTT. Amino acids: CASSPGSQPQHF.

The chain recombines TRBV7-8 with TRBJ1-5; weak D call: TRBD1 (5 bases). V was shortened by 4 bases and J by 2 bases, with 12 bases between the two germline ends. Germline CDR1 and CDR2: SGHVS and FQNEAQ. This CDR3 spans 15 amino acids. CDR3 bases: TGTGCCAGCAGCTCCGTGGGGGGGGGCAATCAGCCCCAGCATTTT. The encoded protein is CASSSVGGGNQPQHF.

The chain links TRBV11-2 to TRBJ2-2, with D perhaps TRBD1 (6 bases). The V end lost 5 bases, the J end lost 3 bases, and 10 bases lay between the germline ends. Germline loops: CDR1 SGHAT, CDR2 FQNNGV. This CDR3 contains 14 residues. The CDR3 coding sequence is TGTGCCAGCAGCGCATACAGGGACACCGGGGAGCTGTTTTTT. It encodes CASSAYRDTGELFF. The whole variable domain, remainder taken from reference TRBV11-2 and TRBJ2-2, is EAGVAQSPRYKIIEKRQSVAFWCNPISGHATLYWYQQILGQGPKLLIQFQNNGVVDDSQLPKDRFSAERLKGVDSTLKIQPAKLEDSAVYLCASSAYRDTGELFFGEGSRLTVL.

The chain has TRBV7-3 and TRBJ2-1, with 10 bases lining up with TRBD1. V dropped 1 base and J dropped 0; count of bases not matched to a gene: 6. Germline values: CDR1 SGHTA, CDR2 FQGTGA. The CDR3 is 18 amino acids. CDR3 protein: CASSLMTGGAGSYNEQFF. The CDR3 nucleotides are TGTGCCAGCAGCTTAATGACAGGGGGCGCGGGCTCCTACAATGAGCAGTTCTTC.

V and J are TRBV9 and TRBJ2-1; 11 nucleotides match TRBD2. Germline CDR1 reads SGDLS; CDR2 reads YYNGEE. Trimming took 0 bases from V and 9 from J; bases not matched to a gene: 5. The CDR3 loop spans 15 amino acids. The CDR3 coding sequence is TGTGCCAGCAGCGTAGTAGCGGGAGGGCCGGGTGAGCAGTTCTTC. It translates to CASSVVAGGPGEQFF.

The V and J genes are TRBV5-5 and TRBJ1-1; D gene uncertain. The germline V gene has CDR1 SGHKS and CDR2 YYEKEE (reference sequence). This CDR3 is 15 amino acids long. Trimming pared 3 bases from V and 1 base from J, leaving 13 bases between. CDR3 sequence reads: CASSYQWAGNTEAFF. CDR3 DNA sequence: TGTGCCAGCAGCTATCAGTGGGCCGGGAACACTGAAGCTTTCTTT.

This chain uses TRBV29-1 with TRBJ2-5; 9 bases match TRBD1. Per germline, CDR1 SQVTM and CDR2 ANQGSEA. The CDR3 extends over 12 amino acids. Trimming removed 6 bases from V and 5 bases from J; junction bases left unmatched: 4. CDR3 in amino acids: CSVGQGSETQYF. The CDR3, as DNA: TGCAGCGTCGGACAGGGGAGCGAGACCCAGTACTTC.

This clone was seen only once. The chain employs TRBV5-4 and TRBJ1-2; TRBD1 agrees at 8 bases. The CDR3 extends over 15 amino acids. Germline CDR1 SGHNT, CDR2 YYREEE (reference sequence). V trimming: 4 bases; J trimming: 6 bases; junction bases outside the gene matches: 11. The CDR3 loop is CASSPGTGWPDGYTF. DNA for the CDR3: TGTGCCAGCAGCCCCGGGACAGGATGGCCCGATGGCTACACCTTC.

The chain recombines TRBV10-3 with TRBJ1-2, with unresolved D. The germline V gene encodes CDR1 ENHRY and CDR2 SYGVKD. The V gene lost 0 bases and the J gene lost 9 bases, with 17 bases spanning the gap. The CDR3 has 15 residues. In DNA, the CDR3 is TGTGCCATCAGTGAGTCGGAGGGTGGAAATTTTCGCTACACCTTC. Translating it yields CAISESEGGNFRYTF.

V is TRBV5-1 and J is TRBJ1-2; 8 nucleotides align to TRBD1. V lost 4 bases to trimming and J lost 6 bases; unmatched junction nucleotides: 8. Germline V gene data show CDR1 as SGHRS and CDR2 as YFSETQ. The CDR3 contains 14 residues. The CDR3 sequence: CASSPNAGGHGYTF. The CDR3 coding sequence is TGCGCCAGCAGCCCGAACGCAGGGGGCCATGGCTACACCTTC.

The rearrangement links TRBV5-1 to TRBJ2-2; 9 nucleotides agree with TRBD2. The CDR3 extends over 20 amino acids. Germline V gene data show CDR1 as SGHRS and CDR2 as YFSETQ. V lost 0 bases to trimming and J lost 3 bases; unmatched junction nucleotides: 15. CDR3 nucleotide sequence: TGCGCCAGCAGCTTGGCCCCACTAGTTAGCGGGAGTCGGCACACCGGGGAGCTGTTTTTT. This encodes CASSLAPLVSGSRHTGELFF.

V usage is TRBV4-2 and J usage is TRBJ1-5; a possible D gene is TRBD1 (6 bases). The V gene's germline CDR1 is LGHNA and CDR2 YNFKEQ. V was trimmed by 6 bases and J by 7 bases, leaving 19 bases between them. The CDR3 covers 15 residues. The CDR3 region is CASSAREGGWQPQHF. The CDR3 DNA reads as TGTGCCAGCAGTGCTCGGGAGGGGGGTTGGCAGCCCCAGCATTTT.

CDR3: CASSQLAGGPDTQYF. CDR3 coding DNA: TGTGCCAGCAGCCAACTAGCGGGAGGGCCAGATACGCAGTATTTT. The chain has TRBV7-6 and TRBJ2-3, with TRBD2 matching 13 bases. This CDR3 contains 15 residues. The V gene end was trimmed by 5 bases and the J gene end by 4 bases; junction bases not matched to a gene: 3. Germline lookup yields CDR1 SGHVS and CDR2 FNYEAQ.

The rearrangement joins TRBV19 to TRBJ2-3, with TRBD2 matching over 8 bases. The germline CDR1 and CDR2 sequences are LNHDA and SQIVND (reference sequence). The CDR3 has 18 residues. V lost 4 bases, J lost 0 bases, and 12 bases stayed unmatched. The CDR3 is CASSSGGLAVSSTDTQYF. CDR3 in DNA: TGTGCCAGTAGTAGCGGGGGGCTAGCGGTATCTAGCACAGATACGCAGTATTTT. The full variable domain, completed using reference TRBV19 and TRBJ2-3, is DGGITQSPKYLFRKEGQNVTLSCEQNLNHDAMYWYRQDPGQGLRLIYYSQIVNDFQKGDIAEGYSVSREKKESFPLTVTSAQKNPTAFYLCASSSGGLAVSSTDTQYFGPGTRLTVL.

This chain connects TRBV9 to TRBJ1-2, with D possibly being TRBD1 (6 bases). Germline CDR1 SGDLS, CDR2 YYNGEE. V was trimmed by 0 bases and J by 8 bases, leaving 14 bases between them. The CDR3 consists of 14 residues. The DNA of the CDR3 is TGTGCCAGCAGCGTAGAAGCTGGGACAAACGGCTACACCTTC. This sequence encodes CASSVEAGTNGYTF.

The chain joins TRBV6-5 to TRBJ1-6; 10 bases match TRBD1. Germline V gene data show CDR1 as MNHEY and CDR2 as SVGAGI. Losses at the gene ends were 6 bases for V and 7 bases for J; bases not matched to a gene: 3. CDR3 size: 14 residues. CDR3 residues: CASSRQGANSPLHF. In DNA, the CDR3 is TGTGCCAGCAGCCGACAGGGGGCCAATTCACCCCTCCACTTT.

This chain links TRBV5-1 with TRBJ1-5, with 7 bases fitting TRBD1. The CDR3 sequence is 16 residues long. CDR1 and CDR2 (germline): SGHRS, YFSETQ. V lost 6 bases and J lost 8; bases outside the gene matches: 17. CDR3 sequence (DNA): TGCGCCAGCAAGCTTGGGGGACAGAACAATTTTGAGCCCCAGCATTTT. This encodes CASKLGGQNNFEPQHF.

As to this clone: The same CDR3 also results from other DNA sequences found in this sample. The V and J genes are TRBV9 and TRBJ1-2, with D maybe TRBD1 (5 bases). The CDR3 is 14 amino acids. V was trimmed by 3 bases and J by 0 bases, leaving 9 bases between them. CDR1 and CDR2 from the germline V gene are SGDLS and YYNGEE. The DNA of the CDR3 is TGTGCCAGCAGCGGGGGGTCGTCTAACTATGGCTACACCTTC. This codes for CASSGGSSNYGYTF.

The chain is built from TRBV29-1 and TRBJ2-3; 9 positions match TRBD1. In germline, CDR1 is SQVTM, CDR2 ANQGSEA. The CDR3 is made up of 15 amino acids. The ends lost 3 bases at V and 4 bases at J; junction bases unmatched: 8. This CDR3 is CSVEGGQGFSDTQYF. The CDR3 region has the DNA TGCAGCGTTGAGGGGGGACAGGGATTTTCAGATACGCAGTATTTT.

This sequence joins TRBV4-1 and TRBJ2-1; maybe TRBD2 (5 bases). Trimming removed 4 bases from V and 1 base from J, with 17 bases in between. CDR3 size: 17 residues. The germline gives CDR1 MGHRA, CDR2 YSYEKL. DNA for the CDR3: TGCGCCAGCAGCCTCCCGAGGAAGGGCGGGTCCTACAATGAGCAGTTCTTC. It codes for CASSLPRKGGSYNEQFF.

V is TRBV6-1 and J is TRBJ2-3; 10 bases are shared with TRBD2. Germline lookup yields CDR1 MNHNS and CDR2 SASEGT. J lost 5 bases, V lost 5 bases, and 4 bases had no gene match. The length of the CDR3 is 14 residues. Here the CDR3 DNA reads TGTGCCAGCAGTACACTAGCGGGGAAAGATACGCAGTATTTT. Protein product: CASSTLAGKDTQYF.

This clone was observed once. The rearrangement uses TRBV29-1 and TRBJ2-3, with 9 bases matching TRBD2. The V gene's germline CDR1 is SQVTM and CDR2 ANQGSEA. CDR3 length equals 13 residues. Trimming at V came to 4 bases and at J to 6 bases, leaving 5 bases not matched to a gene. In DNA, the CDR3 is TGCAGCGTTGGAGCGGGAGGCCCCGATACGCAGTATTTT. It yields the protein CSVGAGGPDTQYF.

The chain links TRBV5-4 to TRBJ1-1; D not resolved. V shed 2 bases and J shed 1 base, with 12 bases lying between them. Germline values: CDR1 SGHNT, CDR2 YYREEE (reference sequence). The CDR3 contains 15 residues. The CDR3 protein is CASSFGGGWNTEAFF. The CDR3 DNA reads TGTGCCAGCAGCTTTGGAGGTGGGTGGAACACTGAAGCTTTCTTT. The whole variable domain, remainder taken from reference TRBV5-4 and TRBJ1-1, is ETGVTQSPTHLIKTRGQQVTLRCSSQSGHNTVSWYQQALGQGPQFIFQYYREEENGRGNFPPRFSGLQFPNYSSELNVNALELDDSALYLCASSFGGGWNTEAFFGQGTRLTVV.

The genes are TRBV6-5 and TRBJ1-1; D remains ambiguous. The CDR3 contains 13 residues. The V and J ends lost 6 bases and 7 bases respectively, with 15 bases between them. Per germline, CDR1 MNHEY and CDR2 SVGAGI. The chain's CDR3 is CASSRSQRGEAFF. In DNA form, the CDR3 reads TGTGCCAGCAGCCGATCCCAGCGGGGTGAAGCTTTCTTT.